The rows below give T cell receptor beta chains drawn from one sample of a study of T cell changes during pregnancy in multiple sclerosis. Only in-frame clones appear in the TCRdb table, and some are missing; sequencing was by immunoSEQ multiplex PCR. Of 45,000 to 60,000 clones listed, over 85% are singletons. Material: CD4+ T cells from peripheral blood mononuclear cells, obtained before pregnancy. These TCRs come from a female donor with multiple sclerosis, enrolled in a pregnancy study. Each CDR3 is given with its conserved first and last residue. A D gene is named only where the DNA matches it firmly. A clone size is listed for some rows: how often the clone was seen (once, few, many), or a class if it is expanded.

D gene	V gene	clone size	CDR3 length	J gene	CDR3 protein	CDR3 DNA
-	TRBV19	-	15	TRBJ2-3	CASSTMSGYTDTQYF	TGTGCCAGTAGTACAATGAGCGGCTACACAGATACGCAGTATTTT
-	TRBV12-5	-	14	TRBJ1-4	CASGLSATNEKLFF	TGTGCTAGTGGGCTCAGTGCAACTAATGAAAAACTGTTTTTT
TRBD1	TRBV19	-	13	TRBJ2-7	CASRRQGVDEQYF	TGTGCCAGTAGGAGACAGGGCGTAGACGAGCAGTACTTC
-	TRBV28	-	17	TRBJ1-5	CASSLVQGSYSNQPQHF	TGTGCCAGCAGTTTAGTTCAGGGTTCCTATAGCAATCAGCCCCAGCATTTT
TRBD1	TRBV29-1	-	12	TRBJ1-2	CSVVQGVYGYTF	TGCAGCGTTGTGCAGGGGGTCTATGGCTACACCTTC
-	TRBV6-5	few	14	TRBJ1-1	CASRPHRPILEAFF	TGTGCCAGCAGACCCCATCGCCCTATCCTTGAAGCTTTCTTT
TRBD2	TRBV19	-	13	TRBJ2-7	CASSQAGGYEQYF	TGTGCCAGTAGTCAAGCGGGAGGGTACGAGCAGTACTTC
TRBD1	TRBV9	-	14	TRBJ2-7	CASSSGFEGAEQYF	TGTGCCAGCAGCTCAGGCTTCGAGGGGGCCGAGCAGTACTTC
TRBD1	TRBV5-1	-	16	TRBJ1-5	CASSRGGDSTNQPQHF	TGCGCCAGCAGCCGCGGGGGGGACAGCACAAATCAGCCCCAGCATTTT
-	TRBV11-2	-	13	TRBJ2-7	CASSLGSSYEQYF	TGTGCCAGCAGCTTAGGTAGCTCCTACGAGCAGTACTTC
-	TRBV7-8	-	14	TRBJ2-1	CASSQLAEGIGQFF	TGTGCCAGCAGCCAATTAGCCGAGGGTATCGGACAGTTCTTC
TRBD2	TRBV6-1	-	15	TRBJ2-7	CASMLWTSGIYEQYF	TGTGCCAGCATGCTATGGACTAGCGGGATCTACGAGCAGTACTTC
-	TRBV29-1	few	13	TRBJ1-1	CSVEDGFIRGAFF	TGCAGCGTTGAAGATGGTTTCATCCGGGGTGCTTTCTTT
-	TRBV5-5	-	14	TRBJ1-4	CASSLRGGQEKLFF	TGTGCCAGCAGCTTGCGGGGGGGCCAGGAAAAACTGTTTTTT
TRBD2	TRBV5-6	-	12	TRBJ2-5	CASRRGRETQYF	TGTGCCAGCAGGCGGGGGAGGGAGACCCAGTACTTC
-	TRBV9	-	16	TRBJ2-5	CASSVGGVAAQETQYF	TGTGCCAGCAGCGTAGGCGGAGTAGCGGCCCAAGAGACCCAGTACTTC
-	TRBV2	-	12	TRBJ1-1	CASRGAVTEAFF	TGTGCCAGCAGAGGGGCGGTTACTGAAGCTTTCTTT
TRBD2	TRBV19	-	18	TRBJ2-2	CASSISTSGRAGVGELFF	TGTGCCAGTAGTATAAGTACTAGCGGGAGGGCCGGCGTCGGGGAGCTGTTTTTT
TRBD2	TRBV5-1	-	16	TRBJ2-2	CASSPGGGFGTGELFF	TGCGCCAGCAGCCCGGGAGGAGGGTTCGGCACCGGGGAGCTGTTTTTT
TRBD2	TRBV4-2	once	14	TRBJ2-3	CASSQGTSADTQYF	TGTGCCAGCAGCCAAGGGACTAGCGCAGATACGCAGTATTTT
-	TRBV27	-	14	TRBJ1-2	CAVGRGQLNYGYTF	TGTGCCGTCGGAAGGGGCCAATTAAACTATGGCTACACCTTC
-	TRBV11-1	-	14	TRBJ2-7	CASSRGSQGYEQYF	TGTGCCAGCAGCAGAGGCTCACAGGGCTACGAGCAGTACTTC
TRBD1	TRBV2	-	13	TRBJ1-1	CASSDRGSGEAFF	TGTGCCAGCAGTGACAGGGGGTCGGGTGAAGCTTTCTTT
-	TRBV15	-	14	TRBJ2-1	CATSRHSTYNEQFF	TGTGCCACCAGCAGACACAGTACGTACAATGAGCAGTTCTTC
TRBD1	TRBV4-2	-	15	TRBJ1-3	CASSLLSGQGNTIYF	TGTGCCAGCAGCCTATTATCGGGACAGGGAAACACCATATATTTT
-	TRBV28	-	16	TRBJ1-3	CASGGPRAHSGNTIYF	TGTGCCAGCGGGGGCCCCAGAGCCCACTCTGGAAACACCATATATTTT
TRBD1	TRBV15	-	16	TRBJ2-3	CATSRDGTGGTDTQYF	TGTGCCACCAGCAGAGACGGGACAGGGGGGACAGATACGCAGTATTTT
-	TRBV6-6	-	15	TRBJ1-5	CASSYGRKGHQPQHF	TGTGCCAGCAGTTATGGGCGGAAGGGGCATCAGCCCCAGCATTTT
TRBD2	TRBV28	-	19	TRBJ2-3	CASSSPLRGLLGMQDTQYF	TGTGCCAGCAGTTCCCCTCTCCGGGGACTACTGGGTATGCAGGATACGCAGTATTTT
TRBD1	TRBV6-1	-	13	TRBJ1-5	CASSGRQGQPQHF	TGTGCCAGCAGTGGACGACAGGGTCAGCCCCAGCATTTT
-	TRBV9	-	15	TRBJ2-3	CASSQWGHSTDTQYF	TGTGCCAGCAGCCAATGGGGACACAGCACAGATACGCAGTATTTT
-	TRBV6-1	-	15	TRBJ1-5	CASKLFRGSNQPQHF	TGTGCCAGCAAGCTTTTCAGGGGCAGCAATCAGCCCCAGCATTTT
TRBD2	TRBV5-4	-	16	TRBJ2-7	CASSLTRGLAGYEQYF	TGTGCCAGCAGTTTGACGAGGGGACTAGCGGGTTACGAGCAGTACTTC
TRBD2	TRBV4-1	-	15	TRBJ2-2	CASSPGLANTGELFF	TGCGCCAGCAGCCCGGGACTAGCGAACACCGGGGAGCTGTTTTTT
TRBD2	TRBV7-8	-	15	TRBJ2-7	CASSLMSGRSYEQYF	TGTGCCAGCAGCTTGATGAGCGGGAGATCGTACGAGCAGTACTTC
-	TRBV5-4	-	14	TRBJ2-4	CASRPDLAKNIQYF	TGTGCCAGCAGACCGGACTTAGCCAAAAACATTCAGTACTTC
TRBD2	TRBV29-1	-	14	TRBJ2-2	CSVGTRGSTGELFF	TGCAGCGTCGGGACTAGAGGGAGTACCGGGGAGCTGTTTTTT
TRBD1	TRBV13	once	16	TRBJ2-3	CASSSRTGGAEDTQYF	TGTGCCAGCAGCTCGAGGACAGGGGGCGCGGAAGATACGCAGTATTTT
-	TRBV5-1	-	17	TRBJ2-1	CASSLVGGRSSYNEQFF	TGCGCCAGCAGCTTGGTCGGAGGGAGGAGCTCCTACAATGAGCAGTTCTTC
-	TRBV6-5	-	15	TRBJ1-1	CASKTNVLGNTEAFF	TGTGCCAGCAAAACCAACGTCCTAGGGAACACTGAAGCTTTCTTT
TRBD1	TRBV28	-	20	TRBJ2-6	CASSRNPRTGRFSGANVLTF	TGTGCCAGCAGTCGCAACCCGAGGACAGGGCGTTTCTCTGGGGCCAACGTCCTGACTTTC
TRBD2	TRBV5-4	-	16	TRBJ2-3	CASSRGLAGRLDTQYF	TGTGCCAGCAGTCGAGGACTAGCGGGAAGATTAGATACGCAGTATTTT
-	TRBV28	-	12	TRBJ1-5	CASSLENQPQHF	TGTGCCAGCAGTTTAGAGAATCAGCCCCAGCATTTT
TRBD2	TRBV5-1	-	17	TRBJ2-1	CASSLDPTSGSRNEQFF	TGCGCCAGCAGCTTGGATCCAACTAGCGGGAGTCGTAATGAGCAGTTCTTC
-	TRBV2	-	14	TRBJ1-1	CASSEEGPSTEAFF	TGTGCCAGCAGTGAGGAGGGGCCGAGCACTGAAGCTTTCTTT
-	TRBV19	-	15	TRBJ2-2	CASSIGHRVGGELFF	TGTGCCAGTAGTATAGGACACAGGGTCGGCGGGGAGCTGTTTTTT
-	TRBV12-5	-	15	TRBJ1-4	CASGLGTVSNEKLFF	TGTGCTAGTGGTTTGGGGACAGTCTCTAATGAAAAACTGTTTTTT
TRBD2	TRBV15	-	16	TRBJ2-3	CATSRDIAGAGDTQYF	TGTGCCACCAGCAGAGATATAGCGGGGGCGGGAGATACGCAGTATTTT
-	TRBV6-5	-	15	TRBJ2-1	CASRDFNRVQGEQFF	TGTGCCAGCAGGGACTTCAACAGGGTCCAGGGGGAGCAGTTCTTC
-	TRBV4-2	-	13	TRBJ1-4	CASSREFNEKLFF	TGTGCCAGCAGCCGGGAGTTTAATGAAAAACTGTTTTTT
TRBD1	TRBV7-6	-	19	TRBJ2-1	CASSLLTIGAGGAYNEQFF	TGTGCCAGCAGCTTATTAACGATCGGGGCAGGGGGCGCCTACAATGAGCAGTTCTTC
TRBD1	TRBV29-1	-	12	TRBJ2-7	CSAGGGIYEQYF	TGCAGCGCAGGGGGCGGAATCTACGAGCAGTACTTC
TRBD1	TRBV28	-	15	TRBJ1-1	CATVGTGVFRTEAFF	TGTGCCACCGTCGGGACAGGGGTCTTTCGGACTGAAGCTTTCTTT
-	TRBV28	-	14	TRBJ2-7	CASSLSRGAYEQYF	TGTGCCAGCAGTTTATCCCGCGGGGCCTACGAGCAGTACTTC